This T cell receptor beta chain was sequenced for a study of beta chain features in type 1 diabetes (dated by TCRdb to the late 2010s). Background for the entire study: Mean age, gender distribution, total cell number and subset yield did not differ between patients and healthy donors. A total of some 100,000,000 sorted cells were examined across all samples, and a strong correlation was observed between cell number per subset and RNA yield. In the study, recently diagnosed type 1 diabetes patients and matched healthy donors were compared on the TCRB repertoires of their sorted circulating CD4+ T cell subsets. Regulatory and stem cell-like memory subsets were obtained from only 8 patients and roughly 8 healthy donors, while naive and central memory subsets were obtained from all 30 or so donors. General conclusions and limits of the study: Naive, central memory and regulatory TCRB repertoires appeared more similar among patients than among healthy donors. PCR may preferentially amplify shorter templates, but because patient and control samples were amplified and corrected together, any resulting skew would affect both groups equally. Because cDNA was sequenced instead of genomic DNA, highly expressing activated cells could be over-represented, though the groups showed no difference in activation or CD3 levels. Because the HLA sub-analyses included only small numbers of individuals, any influence of HLA type on TCRB rearrangement was left unresolved. In all four CD4+ subsets, TCRB CDR3 length was moderately but significantly shorter in type 1 diabetes patients. Fewer insertions and more nucleotide deletions at VDJ recombination sites were observed in patients with type 1 diabetes, implying thymic rearrangement abnormalities.

The entire isolated RNA was reverse transcribed using the High Capacity cDNA Reverse Transcription Kit, and thus expressed TCRB transcripts were sequenced. Naive, central memory and regulatory T cell samples underwent deep immunoSEQ sequencing, averaging about 3.57 million total reads per sample. After sorted cells were lysed in RLT buffer, RNA was extracted with DNase-treated RNeasy Micro or Mini kits, with the choice depending on cell number. Each cell subset was processed on its own to prevent cross-contamination, while patient and healthy donor samples were processed together. Using the immunoSEQ multiplex PCR, TCRB sequences were amplified from cDNA into 87-bp fragments spanning the CDR3 region. The amplicons were sequenced using the Illumina HiSeq platform. From the authors' description of their analysis: PCR bias was computationally corrected using synthetic template baselines, reads within Hamming distance 2 were collapsed, and singletons that could not be merged were discarded. Reads were aligned to IMGT to assign V, D and J genes, CDR3 length, and insertions or deletions at six rearrangement sites. Within each subset, clonotype counts were normalized to sorted cell number, and only after that were true diversity and Gini coefficients computed with the tcR R package. The overlap coefficient, calculated on TCRB nucleotide sequences, was used to measure repertoire sharing. Out-of-frame TCRB sequences from naive cells were analyzed to stand in for the pre-selection repertoire. Drawn from immuneACCESS, this table holds only the in-frame rearrangements with V and J called that TCRdb kept. Clones are partly lost; checked studies trace under half to an unresolved V gene and leave the rest unexplained. The V and J calls and clone size are taken from that table; D and trimming were inferred from the DNA. This sample is represented by 600,000 to 700,000 clones; around 15% of them were singletons. The top ten hold roughly 0.022% of the sample.

Notes on this clone: No cognate antigen has been identified for it. No qualities accompany the bases; no much larger clone lies one base away.

The CDR3 sequence holds 13 residues, the cysteine and phenylalanine included. Left in the record is the CDR3 DNA by itself, 39 bases read in frame from the first base. For CDR1 and CDR2, the germline V gene lists MNHEY and SVGAGI. The trim is 6 bases for V and 12 bases for J, with a gap of 15 bases between the germline ends. A single peripheral blood draw of about 116 mL on average was collected from each donor into heparinised tubes. A BD FACSAria II was used to sort naive, central memory, regulatory and stem cell-like memory CD4+ T cells with a panel that included CD45RO, CCR7, CD25, CD127, CD95 and CD27. Purity was above 95% for every sorted population. PBMCs were isolated right away by Lymphoprep density gradient centrifugation and were stained directly, without culture. Samples were stained and sorted in pairs, with one healthy donor and one patient per experiment, so that batch effects were minimized.

Material for sequencing was naive CD4+ T cells from blood. This specimen's cell subset or site label, interpreted: true naive CD4+ T cells. This chain is built from TRBV6-5 and TRBJ1-6; 6 matching bases give a weak D call of TRBD1. This clonotype was sampled from a man younger than 30 with type 1 diabetes. The CDR3 protein sequence reads: CASSPDRLEPLHF. The nucleotide sequence is TGTGCCAGCAGCCCTGACAGGCTTGAACCCCTCCACTTT.